This entry describes one T cell receptor beta chain. No antigen is known for it. This sample is drawn from a study of CXCR3-negative and CXCR3-positive naive CD8 T cells. Findings and limits, study-wide: CXCR3-negative and CXCR3-positive naive cells shared comparable TRBV-TRBJ usage, but memory cells did not. Relative to CXCR3-negative naive cells, CXCR3-positive naive cells had more hydrophobic TRB CDR3s.

With UMI labels, 5' RACE was used to prepare the TRB cDNA libraries. TCRdb reworked the 5' RACE reads into one entry per CDR3 protein, no DNA. This sample's table has approximately 59,000 distinct CDR3 sequences. The germline V gene encodes CDR1 SQVTM and CDR2 ANQGSEA. CDR3 length: 14 residues. The rearrangement joins TRBV29-1 to TRBJ2-1; the D call of TRBD2 rests on TCRdb alone, since no DNA is present to check it. Sequences were obtained from naive CXCR3+ CD8+ T cells from blood. As to subset: CD45RO-CCR7+CD27+CD95- naive CD8+ T cells expressing CXCR3 (TNR3+). The clonotype originates from a human donor in good health. Some clones in this sample may be carry-over from other donors' samples. The CDR3: CSVAGGDIRNEQFF.